This T cell receptor (beta chain) was recovered during a study of Graves' ophthalmopathy and Graves' hyperthyroidism. V lost 6 bases to trimming and J lost 3 bases; unmatched junction nucleotides: 7. CDR3 length: 14 residues. In germline, CDR1 is MNHEY, CDR2 SVGEGT. RNA transcripts provided the template for amplifying TCR beta CDR3 regions. RT-PCR with HTBI primers came first, then second-round multiplex PCR. TCRdb reprocessed the multiplex PCR reads with MiXCR, giving one entry per CDR3 protein. The sample lists 150,000 or so distinct CDR3 sequences; 39% were seen once. It was on clinical symptoms, serum thyroxine, TRAb, thyroid ultrasound and orbital computed tomography that diagnosis relied. What supplied the PBMCs was 7.5 to 10 ml of fresh peripheral blood.

Sequencing was done on a sample of peripheral blood. The TCR was taken from a man aged 25-45 years with Graves' ophthalmopathy. The rearrangement links TRBV6-2 or TRBV6-3 to TRBJ2-5; 7 nucleotides agree with TRBD1. CDR3: CASSRDSWEETQYF. The CDR3, as DNA: TGTGCCAGCAGCCGGGACAGCTGGGAAGAGACCCAGTACTTC.